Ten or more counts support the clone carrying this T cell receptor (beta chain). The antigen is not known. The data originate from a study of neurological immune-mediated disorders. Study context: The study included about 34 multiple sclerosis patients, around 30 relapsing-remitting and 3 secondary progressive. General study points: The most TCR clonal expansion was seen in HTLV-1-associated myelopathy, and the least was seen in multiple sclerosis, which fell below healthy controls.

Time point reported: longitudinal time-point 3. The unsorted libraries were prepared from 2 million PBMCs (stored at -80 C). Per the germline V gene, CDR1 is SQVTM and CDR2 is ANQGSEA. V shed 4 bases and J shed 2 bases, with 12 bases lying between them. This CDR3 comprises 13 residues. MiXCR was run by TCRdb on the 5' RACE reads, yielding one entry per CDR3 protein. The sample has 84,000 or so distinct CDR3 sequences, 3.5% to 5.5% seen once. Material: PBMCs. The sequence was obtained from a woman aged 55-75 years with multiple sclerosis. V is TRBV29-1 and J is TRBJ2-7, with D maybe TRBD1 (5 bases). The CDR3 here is CSVAGQGTYEQYF. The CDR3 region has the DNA TGCAGCGTTGCCGGGCAGGGAACCTACGAGCAGTACTTC.